Listed below are T cell receptor beta chains from one sample, sequenced in a study of shared clonotypes between healthy human individuals. Clones were sequenced by immunoSEQ multiplex PCR, and TCRdb holds only the in-frame ones, with some missing. There are about 1 million clones in the sample; approximately 80% occur only once, and 0.5% to 0.6% lies in the top ten. Sequencing was carried out using memory CD4+ T cells from PBMCs. The receptors were sampled from a man aged 18 to 35 in good health. Some clones in this sample may be carry-over from other donors' samples. CDR3s include the opening cysteine and the closing phenylalanine or tryptophan. The D gene is left open where the match is weak. A clone size is listed for some rows: how often the clone was seen (once, few, many), or a class if it is expanded.

d_call	v_call	clone_size	j_call	cdr3_length	cdr3_nt	cdr3_aa
TRBD2	TRBV7-3	once	TRBJ2-1	16	TGTGCCAGCAGCTTAATGGGTCCACGGGGAGGGAATGAGCAGTTCTTC	CASSLMGPRGGNEQFF
TRBD2	TRBV2	NA	TRBJ2-7	13	TGTGCCAGCGGGGGAGGGCCCTCCTACGAGCAGTACTTC	CASGGGPSYEQYF
NA	TRBV6-5	NA	TRBJ2-1	15	TGTGCCAGCACCCCCCGGGGTGGTGGGTACAATGAGCAGTTCTTC	CASTPRGGGYNEQFF
NA	TRBV10-3	NA	TRBJ1-1	13	TGTGCCATCAGTCGGCAGGGCGGCCCTGAAGCTTTCTTT	CAISRQGGPEAFF
TRBD2	TRBV30	NA	TRBJ2-1	17	TGTGCCTGGAGTGTAAACCTAGCGGGAGGGCCTGGGGATGAGCAGTTCTTC	CAWSVNLAGGPGDEQFF
TRBD1	TRBV10-3	NA	TRBJ2-7	16	TGTGCCATCAGTGATCCAAGACAGGGTCCAACCTACGAGCAGTACTTC	CAISDPRQGPTYEQYF
NA	TRBV28	NA	TRBJ1-3	16	TGTGCCAGCAGCGGGGCCAGGTGGGGCTCTGGAAACACCATATATTTT	CASSGARWGSGNTIYF
TRBD1	TRBV5-1	NA	TRBJ2-1	16	TGCGCCAGCAGCACCCAGACAGGGGCCACCTACAATGAGCAGTTCTTC	CASSTQTGATYNEQFF
TRBD1	TRBV4-1	NA	TRBJ2-2	16	TGCGCCAGCAGCCAAAATCCGGGACAGGGGACCGGGGAGCTGTTTTTT	CASSQNPGQGTGELFF
NA	TRBV7-9	NA	TRBJ1-2	12	TGTGCCAGCAGCTCAGAGAACTATGGCTACACCTTC	CASSSENYGYTF
TRBD2	TRBV7-3	NA	TRBJ2-5	14	TGTGCCAGCAGCTCACCCGGACTAGCGGAGACCCAGTACTTC	CASSSPGLAETQYF
NA	TRBV19	NA	TRBJ1-1	16	TGTGCCAGTAGTCCCAGAACGGGATCGGGGAACACTGAAGCTTTCTTT	CASSPRTGSGNTEAFF
NA	TRBV28	NA	TRBJ1-5	11	TGTGCCAGCAATCTAGCCGGGCCCCAGCATTTT	CASNLAGPQHF
TRBD2	TRBV7-2	NA	TRBJ2-1	15	TGTGCCAGCAGCCTAGCGGGAGAATCTTACAATGAGCAGTTCTTC	CASSLAGESYNEQFF
NA	TRBV10-3	NA	TRBJ1-1	13	TGTGCCATCAGTGCTGATCTGAACACTGAAGCTTTCTTT	CAISADLNTEAFF
NA	TRBV14	NA	TRBJ2-7	13	TGTGCCAGCAGTAAGGCAGGGGCTTCCGAGCAGTACTTC	CASSKAGASEQYF
NA	TRBV7-2	NA	TRBJ2-6	15	TGTGCCAGCTGCGCACCAAATTCTGGGGCCAACGTCCTGACTTTC	CASCAPNSGANVLTF
TRBD1	TRBV6-5	NA	TRBJ2-7	15	TGTGCCAGCAGTTCCTACTGGACAGGGGCATACGAGCAGTACTTC	CASSSYWTGAYEQYF
NA	TRBV5-5	NA	TRBJ1-4	14	TGTGCCAGCAGCTTGGCAGGTTTAGGGGAAAAACTGTTTTTT	CASSLAGLGEKLFF
NA	TRBV11-2	few	TRBJ1-1	13	TGTGCCAGCAGACTAGTCGCGGACACTGAAGCTTTCTTT	CASRLVADTEAFF
NA	TRBV5-5	NA	TRBJ1-5	16	TGTGCCAGCAGCTTGGAGTTGTTACGATGGGAACAGCCCCAGCATTTT	CASSLELLRWEQPQHF
TRBD2	TRBV2	NA	TRBJ2-1	13	TGTGCCGGGGGAACTAGCGGAAACAATGAGCAGTTCTTC	CAGGTSGNNEQFF
NA	TRBV4-3	NA	TRBJ1-1	14	TGCGCCAGCAGCCAAGTTGCCGGGCCCTCCGAAGCTTTCTTT	CASSQVAGPSEAFF
TRBD1	TRBV5-4	few	TRBJ1-5	14	TGTGCCAGCAGCTCGGGACAGGGGGATCAGCCCCAGCATTTT	CASSSGQGDQPQHF
NA	TRBV30	NA	TRBJ1-2	13	TGTGCCTGGTCTCTGAGGACAGCTGTTGGCTACACCTTC	CAWSLRTAVGYTF
TRBD2	TRBV29-1	few	TRBJ2-2	14	TGCAGCGCAGTCGGACTAGCGAACACCGGGGAGCTGTTTTTT	CSAVGLANTGELFF
TRBD2	TRBV4-2	NA	TRBJ2-5	16	TGTGCCAGCAGCGAGACTAGCGGGAGGCACCAAGAGACCCAGTACTTC	CASSETSGRHQETQYF
NA	TRBV28	NA	TRBJ2-5	20	TGTGCCAGCAGTGCCTTCCGGGGGGCAGCGGACTCTTGGTACCAAGAGACCCAGTACTTC	CASSAFRGAADSWYQETQYF
TRBD1	TRBV18	NA	TRBJ2-1	16	TGTGCCAGCTCACTACCAGGGACAGGCGTCTCCAATGAGCAGTTCTTC	CASSLPGTGVSNEQFF
NA	TRBV4-1	NA	TRBJ1-4	17	TGCGCCAGCAGCCAAGATCGGGACCAGGCGACGGGCGGAAAACTGTTTTTT	CASSQDRDQATGGKLFF
TRBD2	TRBV7-9	NA	TRBJ2-1	15	TGTGCCAGCAGCTTCGGGACTAGCGGGAGGAACGAGCAGTTCTTC	CASSFGTSGRNEQFF
NA	TRBV2	NA	TRBJ2-5	14	TGTGCCAGCATCGGGGGTTATCTCGGAGAGACCCAGTACTTC	CASIGGYLGETQYF
TRBD1	TRBV5-1	NA	TRBJ1-5	14	TGCGCCAGCAGTCAGGACAGGGGTAGTCAGCCCCAGCATTTT	CASSQDRGSQPQHF
NA	TRBV7-9	NA	TRBJ2-7	12	TGTGCCACCGCCCGGGACACCTACGAGCAGTACTTC	CATARDTYEQYF
TRBD1	TRBV5-1	once	TRBJ2-1	13	TGCGCCAGCAGACAGGGGGCCTACAATGAGCAGTTCTTC	CASRQGAYNEQFF
NA	TRBV11-2	NA	TRBJ2-7	15	TGTGCCAGCAGACTCGGGGATGGGACGGCCTACGAGCAGTACTTC	CASRLGDGTAYEQYF
NA	TRBV4-1	NA	TRBJ2-6	18	TGCGCCAGCAGCCAAGAGGGACCGTTTTCGACTGGGGCCAACGTCCTGACTTTC	CASSQEGPFSTGANVLTF
NA	TRBV29-1	NA	TRBJ1-5	17	TGCAGCGTTGTCGGAGGACCCCGCTACTCCCATCATCAGCCCCAGCATTTT	CSVVGGPRYSHHQPQHF
NA	TRBV14	NA	TRBJ1-2	16	TGTGCCAGCAGCCAAGAGGTCTCGGGGTTGGGCTATGGCTACACCTTC	CASSQEVSGLGYGYTF
TRBD1	TRBV7-2	few	TRBJ1-1	14	TGTGCCAGCAGCGGACAGGGGATGAACACTGAAGCTTTCTTT	CASSGQGMNTEAFF
NA	TRBV5-1	NA	TRBJ2-7	14	TGCGCCAGCAGACCGACAGGTACTTACTACGAGCAGTACTTC	CASRPTGTYYEQYF
TRBD1	TRBV11-2	once	TRBJ2-3	14	TGTGCCAGCAGCCCGACAGGGGGAACAGATACGCAGTATTTT	CASSPTGGTDTQYF
NA	TRBV27	NA	TRBJ2-7	15	TGTGCCAGCAGTTTATCTAAACGGGAGAAAGGCGAGCAGTACTTC	CASSLSKREKGEQYF
NA	TRBV27	once	TRBJ2-7	17	TGTGCCAGCAGTTTACTCCAAGACGGGGGAAGCTCCTACGAGCAGTACTTC	CASSLLQDGGSSYEQYF
NA	TRBV7-8	NA	TRBJ2-3	14	TGTGCCAGCAGCTTAGACCCCAGGGTAGATACGCAGTATTTT	CASSLDPRVDTQYF
NA	TRBV29-1	few	TRBJ1-1	12	TGCAGCTATCAACCACTGAACACTGAAGCTTTCTTT	CSYQPLNTEAFF
NA	TRBV28	few	TRBJ1-1	13	TGTGCCAGCGGGATCCTGGGGACCACTGAAGCTTTCTTT	CASGILGTTEAFF
NA	TRBV30	NA	TRBJ2-1	13	TGTGCCTCGCGCGAGGGGTCCTACAATGAGCAGTTCTTC	CASREGSYNEQFF
NA	TRBV7-2	NA	TRBJ2-1	12	TGTGCCAGCAGCGGGCAGTACAATGAGCAGTTCTTC	CASSGQYNEQFF
TRBD2	TRBV5-4	NA	TRBJ2-2	16	TGTGCCAGCAGCTCCGGGACTAGCAGGAACACCGGGGAGCTGTTTTTT	CASSSGTSRNTGELFF
TRBD1	TRBV2	few	TRBJ1-2	15	TGTGCCAGCAGTGCTGGTCAGGGGGGAGATTATGGCTACACCTTC	CASSAGQGGDYGYTF
NA	TRBV7-2	NA	TRBJ2-7	13	TGTGCCAGCAGTAGGAGTCATTCCTACGAGCAGTACTTC	CASSRSHSYEQYF
TRBD2	TRBV28	NA	TRBJ2-7	15	TGTGCCAGCAGTTTATTCGCTAGCGGTGCCTACGAGCAGTACTTC	CASSLFASGAYEQYF